This paragraph reports one TCR beta chain. Germline loops: CDR1 SGHRS, CDR2 YFSETQ. This CDR3 has 12 residues. Trimming cost V 7 bases and J 2 bases, with 10 bases left between them. The repertoire was sequenced with immunoSEQ multiplex PCR; TCRdb's copy has only in-frame clones and lacks some. Of about 80,000 clones detected, around four fifths appear once; the ten largest clones hold 0.47%. The data stem from a study of T cell clones after liver transplantation. This sequence originates from a human patient who received a liver transplant. T cells may partly derive from the graft donor. The chain links TRBV5-1 to TRBJ2-7, with a possible D match to TRBD2 (6 bases). This sample comprised CD4+ T cells from blood, obtained roughly 3.5 years after liver transplant. In DNA, the CDR3 is TGCGCCAGCGCTGGAGGGGCCTACGAGCAGTACTTC. Translating it yields CASAGGAYEQYF. The full variable domain, rest sourced from reference TRBV5-1 and TRBJ2-7, is KAGVTQTPRYLIKTRGQQVTLSCSPISGHRSVSWYQQTPGQGLQFLFEYFSETQRNKGNFPGRFSGRQFSNSRSEMNVSTLELGDSALYLCASAGGAYEQYFGPGTRLTVT.